This T cell receptor (beta chain) was sequenced during a study of T cell repertoires in cytomegalovirus infection. Study summary: Both CMV infection and a matching HLA type were indicated by public TCR beta signatures.

Study conclusions and caveats: HLA-C-restricted CMV-specific TCR beta clonotypes were dominant in the ex vivo response.

From the reads, TCRdb called clonotypes with MiXCR, one entry per CDR3 protein. The sample holds approximately 340,000 distinct CDR3 sequences; 25% to 35% are singletons and the top ten take 15% to 20%. Trimming removed 5 bases at V and 5 bases at J, with 20 bases between. The germline CDR1 and CDR2 sequences are SGHNT and YENEEA. The CDR3 consists of 16 residues. Concerning this clonotype itself: Its antigen is as yet unknown.

This receptor was obtained from a human donor in good health (CMV status not recorded). Some clones in this sample may be carry-over from other donors' samples. The genes are TRBV11-3 and TRBJ2-3; a possible D gene is TRBD2 (6 bases). The input for sequencing was cultured PBMCs, taken from culture after CMV antigen stimulation. In DNA form, the CDR3 reads TGTGCCAGCAGCCCACAATCGGGAGCCCTCGGAGATACGCAGTATTTT. Translating it yields CASSPQSGALGDTQYF.